This is a list of T cell receptor beta chains from one sample in a study of high-grade serous ovarian cancer treatment subgroups. Measured with immunoSEQ multiplex PCR; TCRdb has only the in-frame clones, and not every one. The profile covers about 40,000 clones, with about four fifths appearing a single time and around 3.3% taken by the ten largest. Sequenced sample: tumor tissue. Source of these receptors: a human donor with high-grade serous ovarian cancer. CDR3s include the opening cysteine and the closing phenylalanine or tryptophan. The D gene is left open where the match is weak. Clone size is shown for a subset of rows, as once, few, many or a class of expanded clone.

j_call | clone_size | v_call | d_call | cdr3_nt | cdr3_aa
TRBJ1-3 | . | TRBV9 | TRBD1 | TGTGCCAGCAGCGTACGAGGCAGGGGGACTGGAAACACCATATATTTT | CASSVRGRGTGNTIYF
TRBJ2-7 | once | TRBV11-3 | TRBD1 | TGTGCCAGCACCTACGGGACAGGGAGTTACGAGCAGTACTTC | CASTYGTGSYEQYF
TRBJ2-2 | . | TRBV7-2 | . | TGTGCCAGCAGCTTAAGTTTGGGTCCCACCGGGGAGCTGTTTTTT | CASSLSLGPTGELFF
TRBJ1-5 | few | TRBV5-4 | . | TGTGCCAGCAGCTATACCCGGGACGGACGAAGCAATCAGCCCCAGCATTTT | CASSYTRDGRSNQPQHF
TRBJ2-7 | . | TRBV28 | TRBD2 | TGTGCCAGCAGGCCCGGGACTAGCGGCTACGAGCAGTACTTC | CASRPGTSGYEQYF
TRBJ1-3 | . | TRBV28 | TRBD1 | TGTGCCAGCCCCCTCCCCGGGACAACAGGGGGCCACTCTGGAAACACCATATATTTT | CASPLPGTTGGHSGNTIYF
TRBJ2-5 | . | TRBV6-5 | TRBD2 | TGTGCCAGCGGCCGACTAGCGGAAGAGACCCAGTACTTC | CASGRLAEETQYF
TRBJ2-1 | . | TRBV7-2 | . | TGTGCCAGCAGCTCCGCGACGGGGAATGAGCAGTTCTTC | CASSSATGNEQFF
TRBJ1-1 | . | TRBV7-8 | . | TGTGCCAGCAGCTTAGAGGGAGTTGGCACTGAAGCTTTCTTT | CASSLEGVGTEAFF
TRBJ2-6 | . | TRBV9 | . | TGTGCCAGCAGCGCCAGTCGATCCAACTCTGGGGCCAACGTCCTGACTTTC | CASSASRSNSGANVLTF
TRBJ2-1 | few | TRBV27 | TRBD1 | TGTGCCAGCAGTTGGAACAGGGGGAATGAGCAGTTCTTC | CASSWNRGNEQFF
TRBJ1-2 | . | TRBV28 | . | TGTGCCAGCAGTAGGCCGGCGATGGGCTATGGCTACACCTTC | CASSRPAMGYGYTF
TRBJ2-1 | once | TRBV19 | . | TGTGCCAGTAGTAGAGGGGGGAGCTCCTACAATGAGCAGTTCTTC | CASSRGGSSYNEQFF
TRBJ2-3 | . | TRBV9 | . | TGTGCCAGCAGCGTAGCGGGAGTGGCCACAGATACGCAGTATTTT | CASSVAGVATDTQYF
TRBJ2-5 | once | TRBV4-2 | TRBD2 | TGTGCCAGCAGCCGGACTAGCGGGAGTCTAGAGACCCAGTACTTC | CASSRTSGSLETQYF
TRBJ1-1 | . | TRBV5-6 | . | TGTGCCAGCAGCTTGTACGCTGAAGCTTTCTTT | CASSLYAEAFF
TRBJ1-5 | . | TRBV19 | . | TGTGCCAGTAGTGTCTCCCACAGGGCGTCGGATCAGCCCCAGCATTTT | CASSVSHRASDQPQHF
TRBJ2-5 | . | TRBV7-2 | . | TGTGCCAGCAGCTTATCGCCTAGTCTGGAGACCCAGTACTTC | CASSLSPSLETQYF
TRBJ1-2 | few | TRBV7-9 | . | TGTGCCAGCAGCTTAGTGGGGACGGTCTATGGCTACACCTTC | CASSLVGTVYGYTF
TRBJ2-7 | once | TRBV7-2 | . | TGTGCCAGCAGTATGGCGCGCATTCCGTCCTACGAGCAGTACTTC | CASSMARIPSYEQYF
TRBJ2-1 | . | TRBV4-2 | TRBD2 | TGTGCCAGCAGCCCTCACACTAGCGGAGGGCGTAGCAATGAGCAGTTCTTC | CASSPHTSGGRSNEQFF
TRBJ2-2 | . | TRBV7-6 | . | TGTGCCAGCAGCTTAGGGGTCCAGGTAGTCACCGGGGAGCTGTTTTTT | CASSLGVQVVTGELFF
TRBJ1-5 | . | TRBV15 | . | TGTGCCACCGCGGGGGTACACAATCAGCCCCAGCATTTT | CATAGVHNQPQHF
TRBJ2-2 | . | TRBV11-2 | . | TGTGCCAGCAGCTTCGGCGGCGCGAACACCGGGGAGCTGTTTTTT | CASSFGGANTGELFF
TRBJ2-3 | few | TRBV19 | . | TGTGCCAGTAGTGTACAAAACGTGGCAGATACGCAGTATTTT | CASSVQNVADTQYF
TRBJ2-4 | few | TRBV7-2 | TRBD2 | TGTGCCAGCAGCGCAGACCCAGGGAGGGGCAACATTCAGTACTTC | CASSADPGRGNIQYF
TRBJ2-5 | . | TRBV11-2 | TRBD1 | TGTGCCAGCAGCTTGGGACAGGGGGCCCAAGAGACCCAGTACTTC | CASSLGQGAQETQYF
TRBJ2-3 | . | TRBV6-5 | TRBD2 | TGTACCAGCAGGTTGGGGGAGGGCCAAGATACGCAGTATTTT | CTSRLGEGQDTQYF
TRBJ2-7 | . | TRBV11-2 | . | TGTGCCAGCAGCGACGTCTACGAGCAGTACTTC | CASSDVYEQYF
TRBJ1-5 | . | TRBV9 | . | TGTGCCAGCAGCGCGGACAGCGTGTATCAGCCCCAGCATTTT | CASSADSVYQPQHF
TRBJ2-1 | . | TRBV10-3 | . | TGTGCCATCAGTGAGTCAAAGAATCGGGCCTACAATGAGCAGTTCTTC | CAISESKNRAYNEQFF
TRBJ2-2 | few | TRBV7-2 | TRBD2 | TGTGCCAGCAAGGCGGGAGGGAACACCGGGGAGCTGTTTTTT | CASKAGGNTGELFF
TRBJ2-1 | . | TRBV5-4 | . | TGTGCCAGCAGCTTTTTGACCGGCCCCTACAATGAGCAGTTCTTC | CASSFLTGPYNEQFF
TRBJ1-1 | few | TRBV28 | TRBD1 | TGTGCCAGCAGCCTTGGACAGGGCAATACTGAAGCTTTCTTT | CASSLGQGNTEAFF
TRBJ1-1 | . | TRBV11-3 | . | TGTGCCAGCAGCTTAGGATGCGGGGAGGGAACTGAAGCTTTCTTT | CASSLGCGEGTEAFF
TRBJ2-5 | . | TRBV4-1 | TRBD1 | TGCGCCAGCAGCCAAGACCCGACAGGGGGCGGGAAGGAGACCCAGTACTTC | CASSQDPTGGGKETQYF
TRBJ1-1 | . | TRBV28 | . | TGTGCCAGCAGCCGTGGGATCGGGACACTTGAAGCTTTCTTT | CASSRGIGTLEAFF
TRBJ2-3 | . | TRBV7-2 | . | TGTGCCAGCAGCTTCAGTCGCGATTGGGATACGCAGTATTTT | CASSFSRDWDTQYF
TRBJ2-3 | . | TRBV14 | . | TGTGCCAGCAGCCAAGATTGGGATACGCAGTATTTT | CASSQDWDTQYF
TRBJ2-1 | once | TRBV5-4 | . | TGTGCCGCAGAGGAGGATCTTCCTTACAATGAGCAGTTCTTC | CAAEEDLPYNEQFF
TRBJ2-4 | once | TRBV4-1 | . | TGCGCCAGCAGCCGAGGCACAGCCTCTGTGGAAAACATTCAGTACTTC | CASSRGTASVENIQYF
TRBJ2-6 | . | TRBV6-1 | . | TGTGCCAGCAGAGGCGGAGGCTCTGGGGCCAACGTCCTGACTTTC | CASRGGGSGANVLTF
TRBJ1-5 | . | TRBV6-5 | . | TGTGCCAGCAGTTACTGGGATCAGCCCCAGCATTTT | CASSYWDQPQHF
TRBJ1-4 | . | TRBV5-1 | . | TGCGCCAGCAGCTTTTTCTCTGCAACTAATGAAAAACTGTTTTTT | CASSFFSATNEKLFF
TRBJ1-3 | . | TRBV7-2 | . | TGTGCCAGCAGCTTAGGGTCCCTCTTCGGCACCATATATTTT | CASSLGSLFGTIYF
TRBJ2-1 | . | TRBV29-1 | TRBD1 | TGCAGCGTTGAACCCCCCGACAGGGGGTTAGCCAAAGAGCAGTTCTTC | CSVEPPDRGLAKEQFF
TRBJ2-3 | . | TRBV28 | TRBD2 | TGTGCCAGCAGTCCGACATCTAGCGGACCTAGCACAGATACGCAGTATTTT | CASSPTSSGPSTDTQYF
TRBJ1-1 | . | TRBV7-2 | TRBD1 | TGTGCCAGCAGCTTAGTACCAGGGGGGTGGGACATGAACACTGAAGCTTTCTTT | CASSLVPGGWDMNTEAFF
TRBJ2-1 | once | TRBV6-5 | . | TGTGCCAGCAGTTCATACGGTCACAATGAGCAGTTCTTC | CASSSYGHNEQFF
TRBJ2-7 | . | TRBV7-9 | . | TGTGCCAGCAGCTTACCCCTCTCCTATGAGCAGTACTTC | CASSLPLSYEQYF
TRBJ1-5 | . | TRBV18 | TRBD1 | TGTGCCAGCTCACCAGTTCCCAGGGGGACCAATCAGCCCCAGCATTTT | CASSPVPRGTNQPQHF
TRBJ1-1 | . | TRBV6-4 | . | TGTGCCAGCAGTCGCGAACCCAGGGGCGCGGGGGGGTCCACTGAAGCTTTCTTT | CASSREPRGAGGSTEAFF
TRBJ2-7 | . | TRBV7-8 | . | TGTGCCAGCAGCTTATTCGGCGAGAACTACGAGCAGTACTTC | CASSLFGENYEQYF
TRBJ2-2 | few | TRBV5-1 | . | TGCGCCAGCAGCTTGGCCCCAGGGACCGGGGCCGGGGAGCTGTTTTTT | CASSLAPGTGAGELFF
TRBJ2-7 | . | TRBV28 | TRBD1 | TGTGCCAGCAGTTTAGGGGGGACAGGAGATGTCGAGCAGTACTTC | CASSLGGTGDVEQYF
TRBJ1-2 | . | TRBV7-2 | . | TGTGCCAGCAGCTCGTTCAGGACGTCTAACTATGGCTACACCTTC | CASSSFRTSNYGYTF